The next 17 T cell receptor beta chains were all read from a single sample in a study of blood T cell repertoires in COVID-19. Data came from immunoSEQ multiplex PCR; TCRdb stores just in-frame clones and leaves some out. The table has some 290,000 clones, roughly 86% seen once. Sequencing input: peripheral blood. The receptor set was obtained from a man aged 18 to 29 with active or convalescent COVID-19.

The chain carries TRBV2 and TRBJ1-2; 8 bases match TRBD1. The CDR3 loop spans 13 amino acids. J was trimmed by 8 bases and V by 5 bases; bases with no gene match: 7. Germline values: CDR1 SNHLY, CDR2 FYNNEI. The CDR3 nucleotides are TGTGCCAGCAGTCAAGGACAGGGATGGGGCTACACCTTC. It translates to CASSQGQGWGYTF.

This clone was seen more than once but under ten times. J is TRBJ2-7 and V is TRBV5-5, with a possible D match to TRBD2 (6 bases). CDR3 length: 11 amino acids. CDR1 is SGHKS, CDR2 YYEKEE, per germline (reference sequence). Trimming stripped 5 bases from V and 3 bases from J, with 6 bases between. The DNA for the CDR3 is TGTGCCAGCAGGGACTACTACGAGCAGTACTTC. Translated: CASRDYYEQYF.

The chain uses TRBV7-2 and TRBJ1-3; D perhaps matches TRBD1 (5 bases). This CDR3 has 15 residues. V was clipped by 1 base and J by 5 bases, with 12 bases between them. Germline values: CDR1 SGHTA, CDR2 FQGNSA. The CDR3 coding sequence is TGTGCCAGCAGCTTAGACCACAGGTTAAGAAACACCATATATTTT. It encodes CASSLDHRLRNTIYF.

In DNA, the CDR3 is TGTGCCAGCAGCCAGGGGGCGCGATACGAGCAGTACTTC. Translating it yields CASSQGARYEQYF. The V gene is TRBV3-1 (or the pseudogene TRBV3-2), the J gene TRBJ2-7, with a weak D call TRBD1 (6 bases). The CDR3 length is 13 residues. Per germline, CDR1 LGHDT and CDR2 YNNKEL (reference sequence). The V and J ends lost 3 bases and 4 bases respectively, with 10 bases between them.

This clone showed up just once. The V call is TRBV5-1, the J call TRBJ2-7, with TRBD1 identical over 12 bases. Germline loops: CDR1 SGHRS, CDR2 YFSETQ. The V gene end was trimmed by 4 bases and the J gene end by 4 bases; junction bases not matched to a gene: 6. CDR3 length equals 15 residues. For the CDR3, the DNA is TGCGCCAGCAGCGGGGGGACAGGGGGCGGTTACGAGCAGTACTTC. Translation gives CASSGGTGGGYEQYF.

This chain joins TRBV29-1 and TRBJ2-3, with 7 nucleotides matching TRBD1. Trimming removed 7 bases from V and 4 bases from J; junction bases left unmatched: 26. The CDR3 is made up of 19 amino acids. Germline values: CDR1 SQVTM, CDR2 ANQGSEA. In nucleotides, the CDR3 is TGCAGCGCTGGTGGTACTCACCTGTCCGGGACAGCTAGAGCAGATACGCAGTATTTT. It codes for CSAGGTHLSGTARADTQYF.

The J gene is TRBJ2-3, the V gene TRBV28; TRBD2 aligns across 13 bases. The CDR3 length is 16 residues. Germline values: CDR1 MDHEN, CDR2 SYDVKM. V was pared by 7 bases and J by 7 bases, with 11 bases of the junction left unmatched. The CDR3 bases are TGTGCCAGCAATTCACTAGCGGGGGGGGAACCGTATACGCAGTATTTT. It yields the protein CASNSLAGGEPYTQYF.

About this clone: One junction end does not reproduce the germline sequence, and a read error may be involved. This chain uses TRBV15 with TRBJ2-7; possible D gene TRBD1, 5 bases. CDR3 length: 13 amino acids. Germline assignment: CDR1 LNHNV and CDR2 YYDKDF (reference sequence). The CDR3 DNA sequence: TGTGCCACCAGCAGAGATGGGGCGCCGCCGAAGGACTTC. The encoded protein is CATSRDGAPPKDF. The whole variable domain, remainder taken from reference TRBV15 and TRBJ2-7, is DAMVIQNPRYQVTQFGKPVTLSCSQTLNHNVMYWYQQKSSQAPKLLFHYYDKDFNNEADTPDNFQSRRPNTSFCFLDIRSPGLGDTAMYLCATSRDGAPPKDFGPGTRLTVT.

The chain employs TRBV27 and TRBJ2-7; D not resolved. The V gene lost 4 bases and the J gene lost 1 base, with 11 bases spanning the gap. This CDR3 is 14 amino acids long. CDR1 is MNHEY and CDR2 is SMNVEV in the germline V gene (reference sequence). The CDR3 here is CASSSLRQSYEQYF. The CDR3 DNA follows: TGTGCCAGCAGTTCTTTGAGGCAATCCTACGAGCAGTACTTC.

In this sample, this clone turned up once. The chain combines TRBV27 with TRBJ2-1; TRBD2 aligns across 7 bases. CDR3 length equals 15 residues. Per germline, CDR1 MNHEY and CDR2 SMNVEV (reference sequence). Unmatched junction bases numbered 1, after V lost 0 bases and J lost 2 bases. DNA of the CDR3: TGTGCCAGCAGTTTATCGGGGGGGGCCTACAATGAGCAGTTCTTC. It translates to CASSLSGGAYNEQFF.

The rearrangement joins TRBV5-1 to TRBJ2-5; 9 nucleotides line up with TRBD2. Unmatched junction bases numbered 9, after V lost 1 base and J lost 5 bases. CDR1 and CDR2 from the germline V gene are SGHRS and YFSETQ. The CDR3 extends over 16 amino acids. For the CDR3, the DNA is TGCGCCAGCAGCTTGAGTGGTAGCGGGAGTAGGGAGACCCAGTACTTC. It translates to CASSLSGSGSRETQYF.

V is TRBV6-6 and J is TRBJ1-1; a possible D gene is TRBD1 (6 bases). The germline V gene has CDR1 MNHNY and CDR2 SVGAGI (reference sequence). V was shortened by 8 bases and J by 9 bases, with 13 bases between the two germline ends. This CDR3 has 11 residues. CDR3 in DNA: TGTGCCAGCCTCAAGGACAGCCAAGCTTTCTTT. The encoded protein is CASLKDSQAFF.

V usage is TRBV6-2 or TRBV6-3 and J usage is TRBJ2-1; D may be TRBD2 (6 bases). Trimming took 6 bases from V and 9 from J, leaving 12 bases between them. Germline values: CDR1 MNHEY, CDR2 SVGEGT. CDR3 length: 12 residues. The CDR3 loop reads CASSRTSTEQFF. The CDR3 DNA reads TGTGCCAGCAGCCGTACTAGCACTGAGCAGTTCTTC.

The V gene is TRBV29-1, the J gene TRBJ1-1, with D tentatively TRBD1 (5 bases). CDR1 is SQVTM, CDR2 ANQGSEA, per germline. The CDR3 length is 12 residues. V was trimmed by 7 bases and J by 8 bases, leaving 17 bases between them. The CDR3 spells CSASPTEAEAFF. The DNA for the CDR3 is TGCAGCGCCTCTCCGACAGAGGCCGAAGCTTTCTTT.

This clone showed up just a few times. Other DNA variants within this sample encode the same CDR3. This sequence joins TRBV5-1 and TRBJ1-1; 11 nucleotides align to TRBD1. The CDR3 is 13 residues long. The V gene end was trimmed by 0 bases and the J gene end by 8 bases; junction bases not matched to a gene: 0. CDR1 is SGHRS and CDR2 is YFSETQ in the germline V gene. The CDR3 DNA reads TGCGCCAGCAGCTTGGGGACAGGGGGCGAAGCTTTCTTT. It encodes CASSLGTGGEAFF.

V usage is TRBV2 and J usage is TRBJ1-4, with unresolved D. This CDR3 has 15 residues. Germline lookup yields CDR1 SNHLY and CDR2 FYNNEI. V lost 7 bases, J lost 0 bases, and 12 bases lay in between. Written as DNA, the CDR3 is TGTGCCAGCAAACGGAGGTCGACAACTAATGAAAAACTGTTTTTT. It translates to CASKRRSTTNEKLFF. The full variable domain, completed using reference TRBV2 and TRBJ1-4, is EPEVTQTPSHQVTQMGQEVILRCVPISNHLYFYWYRQILGQKVEFLVSFYNNEISEKSEIFDDQFSVERPDGSNFTLKIRSTKLEDSAMYFCASKRRSTTNEKLFFGSGTQLSVL.

The chain joins TRBV19 to TRBJ1-5; TRBD1 aligns across 7 bases. The V gene's germline CDR1 is LNHDA and CDR2 SQIVND (reference sequence). The CDR3 is 16 amino acids. V shed 5 bases, J shed 0 bases, and the junction held 7 bases outside the gene matches. The chain's CDR3 is CASSPRDSYSNQPQHF. The CDR3 DNA is TGTGCCAGTAGTCCACGGGACAGTTATAGCAATCAGCCCCAGCATTTT. The entire variable domain, with the rest obtained from reference TRBV19 and TRBJ1-5, is as follows: DGGITQSPKYLFRKEGQNVTLSCEQNLNHDAMYWYRQDPGQGLRLIYYSQIVNDFQKGDIAEGYSVSREKKESFPLTVTSAQKNPTAFYLCASSPRDSYSNQPQHFGDGTRLSIL.